The text below deals with one TCR beta chain. With V trimmed by 2 bases and J by 0 bases, 4 bases remained unmatched. This CDR3 has 17 amino acids. CDR1 is MDHEN, CDR2 SYDVKM, per germline. The record originates from a study of shared clonotypes between healthy human individuals. About the study: The study used three CD4 naive, three CD4 memory, two CD8 naive and one CD8 memory plate per donor.

It was across several immunoSEQ plates that each subset's genomic DNA was evenly split. Generated by immunoSEQ multiplex PCR, the TCRdb table keeps only in-frame clones and is missing some. This table holds millions of clones, 85% to 95% found once. V gene TRBV28 combines with J gene TRBJ2-6; TRBD2 agrees at 7 bases. Source material: naive CD4+ T cells sorted from blood. Subset denoted: CD45RA+ positively selected. The source is a young man in good health. As DNA, the CDR3 is TGTGCCAGCAGTTTAGGGGGACTATTCTCTGGGGCCAACGTCCTGACTTTC. Its protein is CASSLGGLFSGANVLTF.